The 15 T cell receptor beta chains reported below all come from one sample, sequenced in a study of blood T cells in healthy people across ages. For the second PCR, which ran for about 6 to 11 cycles, a sample-barcoded 5' primer and a J-beta primer mix were used. TCRdb recomputed calls from the 5' RACE reads with MiXCR, one row per CDR3 protein. The data show about a million distinct CDR3 sequences, less than 45% seen once. What was sequenced was blood. The receptors were sampled from a man younger than 30 in good health.

This clonotype came up a few times. Here the CDR3 DNA reads TGTGCCATCACCGAGGACAGACCCAACTATGGCTACACCTTC. Protein sequence: CAITEDRPNYGYTF. The chain has TRBV10-3 and TRBJ1-2, with D tentatively TRBD1 (6 bases). V was cut by 7 bases and J by 2 bases, with 14 bases left in between. This CDR3 spans 14 amino acids. CDR1 is ENHRY, CDR2 SYGVKD, per germline.

The rearrangement uses TRBV4-2 and TRBJ1-2, with 7 bases matching TRBD1. Germline-derived CDR1 and CDR2 are LGHNA and YNFKEQ. The CDR3 extends over 13 amino acids. V was clipped by 2 bases and J by 6 bases; unmatched bases: 3. CDR3 sequence: CASSQTTGNGYTF. DNA of the CDR3: TGTGCCAGCAGCCAAACGACAGGGAATGGCTACACCTTC.

The CDR3 DNA follows: TGTGCCAGCAGCCAAGCCCGACTTTCTAATGAGCAGTTCTTC. The encoded protein is CASSQARLSNEQFF. This chain joins TRBV4-2 and TRBJ2-1; no clear D. The CDR3 runs 14 residues. CDR1 and CDR2 from the germline V gene are LGHNA and YNFKEQ. V gave up 1 base and J gave up 7 bases, with 11 bases separating them.

This rearrangement joins TRBV7-9 to TRBJ1-3; the match to TRBD1 covers 7 bases. This CDR3 comprises 18 residues. Germline V gene data show CDR1 as SEHNR and CDR2 as FQNEAQ (reference sequence). Trimming cost V 4 bases and J 0 bases; bases outside gene matches: 12. The CDR3 sequence: CASSSRGGHKISGNTIYF. The CDR3 nucleotides read TGTGCCAGCAGCTCCAGGGGGGGACACAAGATCTCTGGAAACACCATATATTTT.

The V and J genes are TRBV27 and TRBJ1-4; 9 bases are a match to TRBD1. The CDR3 consists of 14 residues. V was pared by 3 bases and J by 9 bases, with 5 bases of the junction left unmatched. CDR1 MNHEY and CDR2 SMNVEV come from the germline V gene (reference sequence). The CDR3 region has the DNA TGTGCCAGCAGTTTGGACAGGGGCGGGAAAAAACTGTTTTTT. Translating gives CASSLDRGGKKLFF.

V is TRBV27 and J is TRBJ1-6; D is undetermined. The germline V and J ends were trimmed by 7 bases and 7 bases, with 17 bases remaining between them. The CDR3 is made up of 15 amino acids. Germline V lookup: CDR1 MNHEY, CDR2 SMNVEV (reference sequence). CDR3 loop: CASTKREGFNSPLHF. The CDR3 nucleotides read TGTGCCAGCACCAAACGGGAAGGGTTCAATTCACCCCTCCACTTT.

This clonotype was picked up a small number of times. The J gene is TRBJ1-1, the V gene TRBV29-1, with TRBD1 matching 10 bases. The CDR3 runs 12 residues. V was pared by 4 bases and J by 4 bases, with 0 bases of the junction left unmatched. Germline CDR1 reads SQVTM; CDR2 reads ANQGSEA. CDR3 in amino acids: CSVGQGATEAFF. Written as DNA, the CDR3 is TGCAGCGTTGGACAGGGGGCCACTGAAGCTTTCTTT.

The rearrangement joins TRBV6-6 to TRBJ1-1; D remains unclear. The germline V gene has CDR1 MNHNY and CDR2 SVGAGI (reference sequence). V dropped 0 bases and J dropped 7 bases, with 15 bases sitting between them. The CDR3 runs to 15 residues. The CDR3: CASSYSTLNIREAFF. CDR3 DNA: TGTGCCAGCAGTTACTCGACTTTGAATATACGTGAAGCTTTCTTT.

This clonotype was recorded at least ten times. The genes are TRBV9 and TRBJ2-1, with D possibly TRBD2 on 5 matching bases. The CDR3 extends over 15 amino acids. CDR1 is SGDLS, CDR2 YYNGEE, per germline. With 0 bases removed from V and 6 bases from J, the gap between germline ends came to 13 bases. The CDR3 protein is CASSVVLAESNEQFF. The CDR3 nucleotides are TGTGCCAGCAGCGTAGTGCTAGCAGAGTCCAATGAGCAGTTCTTC.

This chain connects TRBV4-1 to TRBJ2-1; maybe TRBD2 (5 bases). V was clipped by 6 bases and J by 2 bases, with 17 bases between them. Germline V gene lookup returns CDR1 MGHRA and CDR2 YSYEKL. CDR3 size: 16 residues. CDR3: CASRPGPGKTYNEQFF. The CDR3 coding sequence is TGCGCCAGCAGACCCGGACCGGGAAAAACCTACAATGAGCAGTTCTTC.

This rearrangement joins TRBV24-1 to TRBJ1-1; D remains unclear. V was pared by 4 bases and J by 8 bases, with 13 bases between. In germline, CDR1 is KGHDR, CDR2 SFDVKD. This CDR3 is built from 13 residues. The CDR3 region is CATSDERDTEAFF. The CDR3 bases are TGTGCCACCAGTGACGAAAGAGATACGGAAGCTTTCTTT.

The chain recombines TRBV5-1 with TRBJ1-2; D may be TRBD1 (6 bases). Trimming shortened V by 3 bases and J by 1 base, and 16 bases separated the two germline ends. CDR3 size: 16 residues. Germline V gene lookup returns CDR1 SGHRS and CDR2 YFSETQ. This CDR3 is CASSSTQGRVNYGYTF. CDR3 bases: TGCGCCAGCAGCTCGACTCAGGGGAGGGTTAACTATGGCTACACCTTC.

This clonotype was detected a few times. The CDR3 DNA reads TGTGCCAGCAGTGGCAGGGGGAACATTCAGTACTTC. The encoded protein is CASSGRGNIQYF. The chain uses TRBV2 and TRBJ2-4; 7 nucleotides line up with TRBD1. The V gene end was trimmed by 4 bases and the J gene end by 7 bases; junction bases not matched to a gene: 1. Germline CDR1 reads SNHLY; CDR2 reads FYNNEI. CDR3 size: 12 residues.

In the case of this clonotype: This could be a read error, since a much larger clone is one nucleotide away. CDR3 nucleotide sequence: TGCAATGCTAGAGTGTTGGGACAGGGGCAATCCTACGAGCAGTACTTC. It codes for CNARVLGQGQSYEQYF. This chain joins TRBV20-1 and TRBJ2-7; the match to TRBD1 covers 10 bases. The CDR3 runs to 16 residues. Germline loops: CDR1 DFQATT, CDR2 SNEGSKA (reference sequence).

This clonotype was detected only once. One end of the junction is discordant with germline, which a read error may explain. The genes are TRBV2 and TRBJ2-1; 12 positions agree with TRBD2. The CDR3 is 13 amino acids. From germline, CDR1 is SNHLY and CDR2 FYNNEI. For the CDR3, the DNA is TGTGCCAGCGGGGGACTAGCGGGCAATGAGCGGTTCTTC. Amino acid sequence: CASGGLAGNERFF.